This entry lists 28 T cell receptor beta chains sequenced from one sample in a study of T cells in Graves' hyperthyroidism and ophthalmopathy (dated by TCRdb to between 2018 and 2020). The library was produced with multiplex PCR. The run used an Illumina HiSeq 2000. The TCR beta CDR3 regions were amplified from RNA transcripts. For the first round of RT-PCR on the TCR CDR3, the HTBI primer set was used together with the Qiagen OneStep RT-PCR kit. TCRdb trimmed the raw reads at Q25, called clones with MiXCR and kept productive beta chains. Each CDR3 protein appears once, grouped with its most common genes and DNA. In all, the sample holds 730,000 or so distinct CDR3 sequences, and roughly 20% of those were seen once. The ten top clones hold 16% of the sample. Sample: blood. The receptors here all came from a woman aged 50 to 65 with Graves' hyperthyroidism that later progressed to Graves' ophthalmopathy.

This clonotype was recorded at least ten times. This sequence joins TRBV10-1 and TRBJ2-2; TRBD1 agrees at 10 bases. CDR1 is WNHNN and CDR2 is SYGVQD in the germline V gene (reference sequence). This CDR3 contains 15 residues. V was clipped by 6 bases and J by 3 bases; unmatched bases: 4. The DNA of the CDR3 is TGCGCCAGCAGCGCCGGGACAGGGGACACCGGGGAGCTGTTTTTT. Protein product: CASSAGTGDTGELFF.

This clonotype has at least ten counts. V gene TRBV20-1 combines with J gene TRBJ1-5; TRBD1 might be the D (6 bases). Germline V gives CDR1 DFQATT, CDR2 SNEGSKA (reference sequence). The CDR3 length is 13 residues. V was clipped by 2 bases and J by 2 bases, with 7 bases between them. The CDR3 bases are TGCAGTGCTAGATACAGGGGCAATCAGCCCCAGCATTTT. Its translation is CSARYRGNQPQHF.

This clonotype was found a few times. The chain is built from TRBV29-1 and TRBJ1-5; TRBD1 might be the D (5 bases). Germline CDR1 is SQVTM and CDR2 is ANQGSEA. The CDR3 covers 14 residues. The germline V and J ends were trimmed by 6 bases and 0 bases, with 12 bases remaining between them. CDR3 nucleotides: TGCAGCGTCGGGACGGGGAATAGCAATCAGCCCCAGCATTTT. This codes for CSVGTGNSNQPQHF.

The gene calls are TRBV6-5 and TRBJ2-1; TRBD2 is a possible D gene (5 bases). The CDR3 sequence is 16 residues long. From germline, CDR1 is MNHEY and CDR2 SVGAGI. V was shortened by 2 bases and J by 0 bases, with 11 bases between the two germline ends. CDR3: CASSYTADSSYNEQFF. For the CDR3, the DNA is TGTGCCAGCAGTTACACAGCGGATAGCTCCTACAATGAGCAGTTCTTC.

Of note for this clonotype: Being one base from a much bigger clone, this may be a read error. J is TRBJ2-1 and V is TRBV7-9; the D gene is possibly TRBD1 (6 bases). The V end lost 4 bases, the J end lost 5 bases, and 12 bases lay between the germline ends. CDR1 is SEHNR and CDR2 is FQNEAQ in the germline V gene (reference sequence). The CDR3 runs to 14 residues. The CDR3 region is CASSSWAGDNEQFF. DNA for the CDR3: TGTGCCAGCAGCTCCTGGGCAGGGGACAATGAGCAGTTCTTC. The whole variable domain, remainder taken from reference TRBV7-9 and TRBJ2-1, is DTGVSQNPRHKITKRGQNVTFRCDPISEHNRLYWYRQTLGQGPEFLTYFQNEAQLEKSRLLSDRFSAERPKGSFSTLEIQRTEQGDSAMYLCASSSWAGDNEQFFGPGTRLTVL.

This chain links TRBV4-2 with TRBJ2-1; TRBD2 is a possible D gene (6 bases). V was cut by 1 base and J by 9 bases, with 10 bases left in between. Germline values: CDR1 LGHNA, CDR2 YNFKEQ. The CDR3 has 13 residues. Here the CDR3 DNA reads TGTGCCAGCAGCCAAGGGGGGGAGTCTGAGCAGTTCTTC. This sequence encodes CASSQGGESEQFF.

The chain recombines TRBV7-9 with TRBJ1-2, with TRBD1 identical over 9 bases. The ends lost 5 bases at V and 0 bases at J; junction bases unmatched: 7. There are 16 residues in the CDR3. The germline V gene encodes CDR1 SEHNR and CDR2 FQNEAQ (reference sequence). Written as DNA, the CDR3 is TGTGCCAGCAGCCGGGACAGGGTCCAACCTAACTATGGCTACACCTTC. It is translated as CASSRDRVQPNYGYTF.

This clonotype was seen repeatedly, ten times or more. CDR3 nucleotides: TGCGCCAGCAGCTTGGCTGTACCGGGGGATGAGCAGTTCTTC. Protein product: CASSLAVPGDEQFF. The chain has TRBV5-1 and TRBJ2-1; TRBD2 is a possible D gene (6 bases). CDR3 length: 14 residues. Trimming cost V 0 bases and J 8 bases, with 12 bases left between them. The germline gives CDR1 SGHRS, CDR2 YFSETQ.

The chain uses TRBV7-2 and TRBJ1-5; unclear D gene. The V end lost 5 bases, the J end lost 7 bases, and 9 bases lay between the germline ends. The CDR3 consists of 12 residues. CDR1 is SGHTA and CDR2 is FQGNSA in the germline V gene. This chain's CDR3 is CASSRGHQPQHF. In DNA, the CDR3 is TGTGCCAGCAGCCGAGGTCACCAGCCCCAGCATTTT. The whole variable domain, filled in from reference TRBV7-2 and TRBJ1-5, reads GAGVSQSPSNKVTEKGKDVELRCDPISGHTALYWYRQSLGQGLEFLIYFQGNSAPDKSGLPSDRFSAERTGGSVSTLTIQRTQQEDSAVYLCASSRGHQPQHFGDGTRLSIL.

The chain couples TRBV4-1 to TRBJ1-3, with TRBD1 as a possible D gene (6 bases). With 4 bases removed from V and 0 bases from J, the gap between germline ends came to 22 bases. The germline V gene encodes CDR1 MGHRA and CDR2 YSYEKL. The CDR3 runs to 19 residues. DNA of the CDR3: TGCGCCAGCAGCCCTCAATGGGGGGGCCGGGGAAGCTCTGGAAACACCATATATTTT. Its translation: CASSPQWGGRGSSGNTIYF.

This clonotype appeared a few times. V and J are TRBV18 and TRBJ1-1; D uncertain. The V gene lost 4 bases and the J gene lost 0 bases, with 18 bases spanning the gap. Germline CDR1 is KGHSH and CDR2 is LQKENI. The CDR3 is 17 residues long. This CDR3 reads CASSHLGEARMNTEAFF. CDR3 in DNA: TGTGCCAGCTCACACCTCGGGGAGGCACGAATGAACACTGAAGCTTTCTTT. Full variable domain (remainder filled in from reference TRBV18 and TRBJ1-1): NAGVMQNPRHLVRRRGQEARLRCSPMKGHSHVYWYRQLPEEGLKFMVYLQKENIIDESGMPKERFSAEFPKEGPSILRIQQVVRGDSAAYFCASSHLGEARMNTEAFFGQGTRLTVV.

V is TRBV30 and J is TRBJ1-2, with a tentative D call TRBD1 (5 bases). Germline lookup yields CDR1 GTSNPN and CDR2 SVGIG (reference sequence). Trimming took 2 bases from V and 4 from J, leaving 14 bases between them. There are 14 residues in the CDR3. DNA of the CDR3: TGTGCCTGGAGTCCGGGGGACGGGCTCTATGGCTACACCTTC. Its protein product is CAWSPGDGLYGYTF.

This clonotype has a count of ten or more. The chain joins TRBV12-3 or TRBV12-4 to TRBJ1-2, with D perhaps TRBD1 (6 bases). V dropped 7 bases and J dropped 5 bases, with 23 bases sitting between them. The CDR3 totals 16 residues. The CDR3 region is CASNEHGGGARYGYTF. In DNA form, the CDR3 reads TGTGCCAGCAACGAACATGGGGGGGGCGCGCGGTATGGCTACACCTTC.

The chain joins TRBV27 to TRBJ1-3; D is undetermined. Germline assignment: CDR1 MNHEY and CDR2 SMNVEV (reference sequence). The CDR3 covers 13 residues. Trimming removed 4 bases at V and 4 bases at J, with 8 bases between. This chain's CDR3 is CASSWNGGNTIYF. CDR3 nucleotides: TGTGCCAGCAGTTGGAACGGAGGAAACACCATATATTTT.

This clonotype was recorded many times. The rearrangement links TRBV27 to TRBJ2-7; 9 bases map to TRBD1. The germline gives CDR1 MNHEY, CDR2 SMNVEV (reference sequence). V was pared by 6 bases and J by 3 bases, with 6 bases of the junction left unmatched. The CDR3 is 14 amino acids. This chain's CDR3 is CASRSSGQGYEQYF. The CDR3 DNA sequence: TGTGCCAGCAGGTCATCGGGACAGGGCTACGAGCAGTACTTC.

Ten or more counts support this clonotype. J is TRBJ2-7 and V is TRBV30, with TRBD2 as a possible D gene (5 bases). Trimming removed 2 bases at V and 1 base at J, with 12 bases between. CDR3 length equals 14 residues. The germline V gene has CDR1 GTSNPN and CDR2 SVGIG (reference sequence). CDR3 residues: CAWSWTQGSYEQYF. CDR3 DNA sequence: TGTGCCTGGAGTTGGACTCAAGGGTCCTACGAGCAGTACTTC.

This sequence joins TRBV15 and TRBJ1-1; 9 nucleotides line up with TRBD1. Germline loops: CDR1 LNHNV, CDR2 YYDKDF (reference sequence). The CDR3 length is 15 residues. J lost 1 base, V lost 3 bases, and 3 bases had no gene match. The CDR3 bases are TGTGCCACCAGCAGCTTGACAGGGGGGAACACTGAAGCTTTCTTT. Encoded protein: CATSSLTGGNTEAFF.

This clonotype occurred a few times. The V gene is TRBV28, the J gene TRBJ1-2; TRBD1 is a possible D gene (6 bases). This CDR3 is built from 13 residues. V lost 8 bases and J 7 bases, leaving 17 bases between the germline ends. Germline V lookup: CDR1 MDHEN, CDR2 SYDVKM. CDR3 DNA sequence: TGTGCCAGCCGTGGGGGCTCGAGGTCTGGCTACACCTTC. It encodes CASRGGSRSGYTF.

As concerns this clonotype: Possible read error: a much larger clone is one base away. V is TRBV30 and J is TRBJ1-5; D is possibly TRBD1 (6 bases). Per germline, CDR1 GTSNPN and CDR2 SVGIG (reference sequence). This CDR3 region has 13 residues. The CDR3 reads CAWKSGDNRPQHF. For the CDR3, the DNA is TGTGCCTGGAAGTCAGGGGACAATCGGCCCCAGCATTTT.

About this clonotype itself: The junction departs from germline at one end; a sequencing error may be responsible. CDR3 nucleotides: TGTGCCAGCCGACAGGGCGACCTGAATACTGAAGCTTTCTTT. It is translated as CASRQGDLNTEAFF. This chain links TRBV6-2 or TRBV6-3 with TRBJ1-1; 7 nucleotides match TRBD1. The CDR3 is 14 amino acids. The germline V gene encodes CDR1 MNHEY and CDR2 SVGEGT.

The chain recombines TRBV7-2 with TRBJ2-7; maybe TRBD2 (5 bases). The CDR3 totals 13 residues. Trimming cost V 9 bases and J 4 bases, with 16 bases left between them. In germline, CDR1 is SGHTA, CDR2 FQGNSA. The CDR3 DNA reads TGTGCCAGTAGCGTGACGGACCAATACGAGCAGTACTTC. Its protein is CASSVTDQYEQYF.

Only a few counts were recorded for this clonotype. Written as DNA, the CDR3 is TGTGCCAGCAGTTACAGGGTTAGCTCCTACAATGAGCAGTTCTTC. It is translated as CASSYRVSSYNEQFF. The rearrangement links TRBV5-8 to TRBJ2-1, with D maybe TRBD1 (6 bases). Looked up from germline, CDR1 is SGHTS and CDR2 is YDEGEE. V lost 5 bases and J lost 0, with 12 bases in between. The CDR3 extends over 15 amino acids.

The chain is built from TRBV7-9 and TRBJ1-2; D unresolved. The CDR3 has 12 amino acids. The germline CDR1 and CDR2 sequences are SEHNR and FQNEAQ (reference sequence). V gave up 5 bases and J gave up 3 bases, with 7 bases separating them. This CDR3 is CASSETDYGYTF. DNA for the CDR3: TGTGCCAGCAGCGAGACCGACTATGGCTACACCTTC.

The V call is TRBV6-1, the J call TRBJ1-2; D is possibly TRBD1 (6 bases). Germline assignment: CDR1 MNHNS and CDR2 SASEGT. The CDR3 loop spans 13 amino acids. V lost 7 bases, J lost 7 bases, and 16 bases lay in between. CDR3: CASTGAGLGGYTF. The CDR3 coding sequence is TGTGCCAGCACGGGGGCAGGGCTAGGTGGCTACACCTTC.

The sample holds many counts of this clonotype. The rearrangement uses TRBV12-3 or TRBV12-4 and TRBJ2-1; 16 nucleotides agree with TRBD2. This CDR3 has 14 amino acids. V gave up 6 bases and J gave up 11 bases; unmatched junction bases: 4. The DNA for the CDR3 is TGTGCCAGCAGAGGGGGACTAGCGGGGGGGAAGCAGTTCTTC. It translates to CASRGGLAGGKQFF.

With regard to this clonotype: Just one base apart from a much larger clone, this may be a read error. V and J are TRBV11-3 and TRBJ2-1; D unclear. The germline V gene has CDR1 SGHNT and CDR2 YENEEA. The CDR3 sequence is 14 residues long. The CDR3 reads CACSSGFGTDEQFF. The DNA for the CDR3 is TGTGCCTGCAGCTCCGGTTTTGGTACGGATGAGCAGTTCTTC.

The rearrangement uses TRBV11-2 and TRBJ2-7; the D gene is possibly TRBD1 (5 bases). CDR3 length: 15 amino acids. Trimming stripped 6 bases from V and 0 bases from J, with 15 bases between. Germline V gene data show CDR1 as SGHAT and CDR2 as FQNNGV. The CDR3 loop is CASRPNRLSSYEQYF. The CDR3 DNA sequence: TGTGCCAGCAGGCCGAACAGGTTAAGCTCCTACGAGCAGTACTTC.

This clonotype was seen a handful of times. The chain employs TRBV6-2 or TRBV6-3 and TRBJ2-4, with D unresolved. CDR3 length equals 12 residues. Germline assignment: CDR1 MNHEY and CDR2 SVGEGT. V dropped 6 bases and J dropped 9 bases, with 12 bases sitting between them. CDR3 in amino acids: CASSPMGVIQYF. In DNA form, the CDR3 reads TGTGCCAGCAGCCCCATGGGCGTCATTCAGTACTTC.